Below are 19 T cell receptor beta chains sequenced from a single sample in a study of T cells after somatic rescue of genetic block. Here immunoSEQ multiplex PCR was the method, and the copy in TCRdb shows in-frame clones only, minus some. The sample lists roughly 12,000 clones; around 84% were seen once. Sequences were obtained from peripheral blood mononuclear cells (PBMCs). The source is a boy aged 5-17 years.

This sequence joins TRBV11-2 and TRBJ2-1, with a weak D call TRBD2 (5 bases). The CDR3 totals 12 residues. Germline V gives CDR1 SGHAT, CDR2 FQNNGV. The V and J ends lost 5 bases and 7 bases respectively, with 9 bases between them. The CDR3, as DNA: TGTGCCAGCAGCCACCAGCGGAATGAGCAGTTCTTC. Its protein is CASSHQRNEQFF.

V usage is TRBV6-5 and J usage is TRBJ1-4; no reliable D call. With 3 bases removed from V and 4 bases from J, the gap between germline ends came to 9 bases. The CDR3 consists of 14 residues. CDR1 is MNHEY and CDR2 is SVGAGI in the germline V gene. This CDR3 reads CASSYDGYNEKLFF. CDR3 nucleotides: TGTGCCAGCAGTTATGACGGATATAATGAAAAACTGTTTTTT.

The V gene is TRBV7-9, the J gene TRBJ1-5, with D unresolved. The CDR3 extends over 15 amino acids. Germline V lookup: CDR1 SEHNR, CDR2 FQNEAQ (reference sequence). Trimming left V 5 bases short and J 5 bases short, with 16 bases between. The CDR3 loop reads CASSVLGNNHQPQHF. As DNA, the CDR3 is TGTGCCAGCAGCGTTTTAGGGAACAATCATCAGCCCCAGCATTTT. The variable domain in full, with the rest retrieved from reference TRBV7-9 and TRBJ1-5, is DTGVSQNPRHKITKRGQNVTFRCDPISEHNRLYWYRQTLGQGPEFLTYFQNEAQLEKSRLLSDRFSAERPKGSFSTLEIQRTEQGDSAMYLCASSVLGNNHQPQHFGDGTRLSIL.

The chain is built from TRBV7-8 and TRBJ2-3; TRBD2 matches 13 bases. V trimming: 5 bases; J trimming: 8 bases; junction bases outside the gene matches: 10. Germline V CDR1 and CDR2: SGHVS, FQNEAQ. The length of the CDR3 is 16 residues. In nucleotides, the CDR3 is TGTGCCAGCAGCATTGAACTAGCGGGAGGGCCGGGTACGCAGTATTTT. This encodes CASSIELAGGPGTQYF.

This clone was seen a few times. J is TRBJ1-1 and V is TRBV7-2; TRBD1 matches at 7 bases. After removal of 6 bases from V and 8 bases from J, the junction contained 12 bases not matched to a gene. CDR1 and CDR2 from the germline V gene are SGHTA and FQGNSA. The CDR3 loop spans 14 amino acids. Here the CDR3 DNA reads TGTGCCAGCAGAACATTCGGACAGGACGGGGAAGCTTTCTTT. Amino acids: CASRTFGQDGEAFF.

This clone has a handful of counts. V and J are TRBV4-1 and TRBJ2-7; 7 nucleotides line up with TRBD1. Germline lookup yields CDR1 MGHRA and CDR2 YSYEKL. This CDR3 has 15 residues. Germline trimming cut 4 bases from V and 5 bases from J; bases unmatched to any gene: 11. The CDR3 nucleotides are TGCGCCAGCAGCCTGTTCGGGACAGAGAATGACGAGCAGTACTTC. It specifies CASSLFGTENDEQYF.

The chain recombines TRBV15 with TRBJ2-1; 7 nucleotides match TRBD2. This CDR3 spans 15 amino acids. Losses at the gene ends were 5 bases for V and 6 bases for J; bases not matched to a gene: 10. Germline V CDR1 and CDR2: LNHNV, YYDKDF (reference sequence). In nucleotides, the CDR3 is TGTGCCACCAGCCCAAGAAGGCGGGGGTCCAATGAGCAGTTCTTC. Its protein product is CATSPRRRGSNEQFF.

The rearrangement links TRBV5-6 to TRBJ2-3, with no clear D. The germline gives CDR1 SGHDT, CDR2 YYEEEE. The CDR3 has 13 residues. V dropped 0 bases and J dropped 6 bases, with 8 bases sitting between them. CDR3 DNA: TGTGCCAGCAGCTTGGATCGACGTGATACGCAGTATTTT. Amino acid sequence: CASSLDRRDTQYF. The full variable domain, completed using reference TRBV5-6 and TRBJ2-3, is DAGVTQSPTHLIKTRGQQVTLRCSPKSGHDTVSWYQQALGQGPQFIFQYYEEEERQRGNFPDRFSGHQFPNYSSELNVNALLLGDSALYLCASSLDRRDTQYFGPGTRLTVL.

This chain joins TRBV11-1 and TRBJ1-4; a possible D gene is TRBD1 (5 bases). V gave up 2 bases and J gave up 3 bases, with 16 bases separating them. This CDR3 contains 17 residues. CDR1 is SGHAT and CDR2 is FQDESV in the germline V gene (reference sequence). The DNA for the CDR3 is TGTGCCAGCAGCTTATCGGCGTGGCCAGGGCCTAATGAAAAACTGTTTTTT. Its translation: CASSLSAWPGPNEKLFF. Variable domain in full (rest from reference TRBV11-1 and TRBJ1-4): EAEVAQSPRYKITEKSQAVAFWCDPISGHATLYWYRQILGQGPELLVQFQDESVVDDSQLPKDRFSAERLKGVDSTLKIQPAELGDSAMYLCASSLSAWPGPNEKLFFGSGTQLSVL.

The chain joins TRBV2 to TRBJ2-3; a weak D match, TRBD2 (7 bases). This CDR3 is 15 amino acids long. V lost 2 bases, J lost 4 bases, and 13 bases lay in between. From germline, CDR1 is SNHLY and CDR2 FYNNEI. CDR3 protein: CASSEWGGRADTQYF. The DNA for the CDR3 is TGTGCCAGCAGTGAATGGGGGGGCCGGGCAGATACGCAGTATTTT.

The V and J genes are TRBV28 and TRBJ1-2; weak D call: TRBD1 (6 bases). CDR1 and CDR2 from the germline V gene are MDHEN and SYDVKM. The CDR3 is 13 amino acids. The ends were cut back, 8 bases at V and 8 bases at J, with 18 bases in the middle. CDR3: CASRRQVMGGYTF. In DNA, the CDR3 is TGTGCCAGCCGAAGACAGGTTATGGGAGGCTACACCTTC.

The gene calls are TRBV6-5 and TRBJ1-4, with D possibly TRBD1 on 5 matching bases. Germline V gene sequence: CDR1 MNHEY, CDR2 SVGAGI. V lost 4 bases and J 6 bases, leaving 18 bases between the germline ends. The length of the CDR3 is 16 residues. CDR3 in DNA: TGTGCCAGCAGTTCCGGGGGTTGGGGGACTGATGAAAAACTGTTTTTT. Its translation is CASSSGGWGTDEKLFF.

A single count supports this clone. CDR3 residues: CASSNLGYEQYF. The CDR3 coding sequence is TGTGCCAGCTCAAACCTAGGCTACGAGCAGTACTTC. The V gene is TRBV7-2, the J gene TRBJ2-7, with D uncertain. The CDR3 totals 12 residues. V was shortened by 8 bases and J by 3 bases, with 11 bases between the two germline ends. Germline V lookup: CDR1 SGHTA, CDR2 FQGNSA.

The CDR3 protein is CASSLASDYEQYF. The CDR3 nucleotides are TGCGCCAGCAGCTTGGCTAGCGACTACGAGCAGTACTTC. The chain uses TRBV5-1 and TRBJ2-7; D is perhaps TRBD2 (6 bases). CDR1 is SGHRS, CDR2 YFSETQ, per germline. This CDR3 is 13 amino acids long. V lost 0 bases and J lost 3, with 7 bases in between.

The table lists this clone with a few counts. CDR3 nucleotide sequence: TGTGCCAGCAGCCCCCGACAAGGTGCGAGAGATACGCAGTATTTT. Protein product: CASSPRQGARDTQYF. The chain uses TRBV7-3 and TRBJ2-3; no definite D call. CDR1 SGHTA and CDR2 FQGTGA come from the germline V gene. CDR3 length equals 15 residues. V shed 5 bases and J shed 5 bases, with 17 bases lying between them. The whole variable domain, filled in from reference TRBV7-3 and TRBJ2-3, reads GAGVSQTPSNKVTEKGKYVELRCDPISGHTALYWYRQSLGQGPEFLIYFQGTGAADDSGLPNDRFFAVRPEGSVSTLKIQRTERGDSAVYLCASSPRQGARDTQYFGPGTRLTVL.

The V call is TRBV18, the J call TRBJ2-5; tentatively, D is TRBD1 (5 bases). Trimming left V 4 bases short and J 4 bases short, with 10 bases between. Germline V gene lookup returns CDR1 KGHSH and CDR2 LQKENI. This CDR3 region has 13 residues. The chain's CDR3 is CASSRGTGETQYF. CDR3 bases: TGTGCCAGCTCACGGGGAACAGGAGAGACCCAGTACTTC.

The V gene is TRBV29-1, the J gene TRBJ2-7; possible D gene TRBD1, 5 bases. The V gene lost 3 bases and the J gene lost 5 bases, with 14 bases spanning the gap. Germline V gene data show CDR1 as SQVTM and CDR2 as ANQGSEA. The CDR3 length is 13 residues. The CDR3 loop is CSVDIGAGNEQYF. The DNA for the CDR3 is TGCAGCGTTGATATAGGGGCTGGGAACGAGCAGTACTTC.

The chain has TRBV13 and TRBJ2-2; D remains ambiguous. Trimming removed 2 bases from V and 7 bases from J, with 2 bases in between. The CDR3 runs to 11 residues. Germline lookup yields CDR1 PRHDT and CDR2 FYEKMQ (reference sequence). The CDR3 bases are TGTGCCAGCAGCTTATTCGGGGAGCTGTTTTTT. It encodes CASSLFGELFF.

CDR3 DNA: TGTGCCAGTAGGGCCGGGAGTTGGACGGACGAGCAGTACTTC. Protein sequence: CASRAGSWTDEQYF. V gene TRBV19 combines with J gene TRBJ2-7, with D possibly matching TRBD2 (6 bases). CDR3 length: 14 residues. The V gene lost 6 bases and the J gene lost 5 bases, with 17 bases spanning the gap. Germline loops: CDR1 LNHDA, CDR2 SQIVND (reference sequence).